The 8 T cell receptor beta chains in this list originate from one sample, sequenced in a study of blood T cell repertoires in COVID-19. TCRdb keeps only in-frame clones here, not all; method: immunoSEQ multiplex PCR. The sample yields under 75,000 clones, 85% to 90% seen once. Sequenced input: peripheral blood. Receptor source: a man aged 45-65 years with acute or convalescent COVID-19.

This rearrangement joins TRBV5-8 to TRBJ1-5; 7 bases are a match to TRBD1. The CDR3 runs 15 residues. J lost 11 bases, V lost 8 bases, and 19 bases had no gene match. Germline CDR1 and CDR2: SGHTS and YDEGEE. The CDR3 protein is CARPGTADVDSSQHF. CDR3 sequence (DNA): TGTGCCAGGCCCGGGACAGCGGATGTTGATTCGTCCCAGCATTTT.

Of note for this clone: Other DNA sequences from this sample encode an identical CDR3 as well. The CDR3 DNA follows: TGCGCCAGCAGCTTGGCCGGGGGGCAAGAGACCCAGTACTTC. Translated: CASSLAGGQETQYF. The chain employs TRBV5-1 and TRBJ2-5, with 7 positions matching TRBD2. V lost 0 bases, J lost 2 bases, and 1 base stayed unmatched. Germline V gene data show CDR1 as SGHRS and CDR2 as YFSETQ. The CDR3 extends over 14 amino acids.

The V gene is TRBV24-1, the J gene TRBJ2-3, with D perhaps TRBD2 (6 bases). The germline V gene encodes CDR1 KGHDR and CDR2 SFDVKD. V lost 0 bases, J lost 1 base, and 10 bases lay in between. This CDR3 has 16 residues. The CDR3 nucleotides read TGTGCCACCAGTGATTTGGGAGGGATAGGCACAGATACGCAGTATTTT. It encodes CATSDLGGIGTDTQYF.

CDR3 nucleotides: TGTGCCAGCAGTGCCACCGGGACAGGGTCCTACGAGCAGTACTTC. Amino acid sequence: CASSATGTGSYEQYF. This chain links TRBV27 with TRBJ2-7, with 9 bases fitting TRBD1. Germline V CDR1 and CDR2: MNHEY, SMNVEV (reference sequence). The CDR3 runs to 15 residues. With V trimmed by 5 bases and J by 1 base, 6 bases remained unmatched.

This chain links TRBV5-4 with TRBJ1-1; D not resolved. The CDR3 contains 13 residues. The ends were cut back, 9 bases at V and 1 base at J, with 13 bases in the middle. Germline CDR1 SGHNT, CDR2 YYREEE (reference sequence). Written as DNA, the CDR3 is TGTGCCATCGGAACTATAGAGAACACTGAAGCTTTCTTT. Residues: CAIGTIENTEAFF. Full variable domain (outside the CDR3, taken from reference TRBV5-4 and TRBJ1-1): ETGVTQSPTHLIKTRGQQVTLRCSSQSGHNTVSWYQQALGQGPQFIFQYYREEENGRGNFPPRFSGLQFPNYSSELNVNALELDDSALYLCAIGTIENTEAFFGQGTRLTVV.

The chain uses TRBV28 and TRBJ2-3, with D perhaps TRBD2 (5 bases). The V end lost 5 bases, the J end lost 2 bases, and 11 bases lay between the germline ends. Looked up from germline, CDR1 is MDHEN and CDR2 is SYDVKM. The CDR3 sequence is 14 residues long. The CDR3: CASSNSGITDTQYF. The CDR3 DNA is TGTGCCAGCAGTAATTCGGGAATCACAGATACGCAGTATTTT. Full variable domain (remainder filled in from reference TRBV28 and TRBJ2-3): DVKVTQSSRYLVKRTGEKVFLECVQDMDHENMFWYRQDPGLGLRLIYFSYDVKMKEKGDIPEGYSVSREKKERFSLILESASTNQTSMYLCASSNSGITDTQYFGPGTRLTVL.

V and J are TRBV7-2 and TRBJ1-2; D possibly corresponds to TRBD1 (5 bases). Germline V lookup: CDR1 SGHTA, CDR2 FQGNSA. V gave up 8 bases and J gave up 8 bases, with 18 bases separating them. The CDR3 spans 13 residues. CDR3: CASFLGGLKGYTF. The DNA for the CDR3 is TGTGCCAGCTTCCTCGGGGGGTTGAAAGGCTACACCTTC.

The genes are TRBV28 and TRBJ1-4; D might be TRBD1 (6 bases). Trimming removed 5 bases at V and 7 bases at J, with 17 bases between. Germline V gene lookup returns CDR1 MDHEN and CDR2 SYDVKM. The CDR3 has 15 residues. CDR3 in DNA: TGTGCCAGCAGTGGCCCCGGACAGAGCACTGAAAAACTGTTTTTT. Its protein is CASSGPGQSTEKLFF.